A single sample is the source of the 15 T cell receptor beta chains below, sequenced in a study of blood T cell repertoires in COVID-19 (dated by TCRdb to 2020 to 2021). Preparation of the library involved the immunoSEQ multiplex PCR assay. Here the immuneACCESS table is served through TCRdb, limited to in-frame sequences with V and J called. Missing clones are a known gap in these copies; in checked studies unresolved V genes cover under half, and the rest lacks a known reason. The table for this sample lists about 360,000 clones; around nine tenths of them were counted only once. The biggest ten clones account for 3% of the sample. Sequenced sample: peripheral blood. All receptors derive from a human donor in a cohort sampled during active COVID-19.

CDR3 region: CASSAGGRNTIYF. As DNA, the CDR3 is TGTGCCAGCAGCGCAGGGGGCAGAAACACCATATATTTT. V and J are TRBV9 and TRBJ1-3; 8 nucleotides match TRBD1. In germline, CDR1 is SGDLS, CDR2 YYNGEE. Germline trimming cut 3 bases from V and 5 bases from J; bases unmatched to any gene: 1. The CDR3 contains 13 residues.

The V and J genes are TRBV5-6 and TRBJ2-7; D remains ambiguous. CDR3 size: 16 residues. The germline V and J ends were trimmed by 6 bases and 4 bases, with 23 bases remaining between them. The V gene's germline CDR1 is SGHDT and CDR2 YYEEEE. In DNA form, the CDR3 reads TGTGCCAGCAACTCATTCCACCGGTTCGAGGAATACGAGCAGTACTTC. It yields the protein CASNSFHRFEEYEQYF.

This chain links TRBV30 with TRBJ1-2; a possible D gene is TRBD1 (5 bases). The V gene lost 2 bases and the J gene lost 0 bases, with 16 bases spanning the gap. This CDR3 region has 16 residues. Germline-derived CDR1 and CDR2 are GTSNPN and SVGIG (reference sequence). The CDR3 DNA follows: TGTGCCTGGAGTCCGCCAAGACAGCAAGCTAACTATGGCTACACCTTC. This sequence encodes CAWSPPRQQANYGYTF.

This chain joins TRBV21-1 and TRBJ1-1; the table's D call, TRBD1, has no DNA check behind it. TRBV21-1 represents a pseudogene. The CDR3 contains 14 residues. For the CDR3, the DNA is TGTGCCAGCAGCAAAGATGTTGCCAGGGGTGAAGCTTTCTTT. It encodes CASSKDVARGEAFF.

This clone was counted only a few times. The chain employs TRBV2 and TRBJ1-3, with D possibly being TRBD1 (5 bases). Between the trimmed V and J ends, which lost 6 bases and 2 bases, there was a span of 11 bases. This CDR3 region has 14 residues. Germline V lookup: CDR1 SNHLY, CDR2 FYNNEI. The chain's CDR3 is CASRPDTAGNTIYF. CDR3 nucleotides: TGTGCCAGCAGGCCGGACACCGCTGGAAACACCATATATTTT.

This chain connects TRBV28 to TRBJ1-3; D remains unclear. The CDR3 spans 13 residues. V dropped 3 bases and J dropped 4 bases, with 7 bases sitting between them. Germline loops: CDR1 MDHEN, CDR2 SYDVKM. This chain's CDR3 is CASSLSGGNTIYF. The CDR3 nucleotides read TGTGCCAGCAGTTTGTCTGGCGGAAACACCATATATTTT. The full variable domain, completed using reference TRBV28 and TRBJ1-3, is DVKVTQSSRYLVKRTGEKVFLECVQDMDHENMFWYRQDPGLGLRLIYFSYDVKMKEKGDIPEGYSVSREKKERFSLILESASTNQTSMYLCASSLSGGNTIYFGEGSWLTVV.

This rearrangement joins TRBV30 to TRBJ2-3, with TRBD1 as a possible D gene (6 bases). The CDR3 contains 12 residues. Germline CDR1 is GTSNPN and CDR2 is SVGIG (reference sequence). Trimming pared 4 bases from V and 3 bases from J, leaving 8 bases between. CDR3 nucleotides: TGTGCCTGGAACAGGGCTACAGATACGCAGTATTTT. Translation: CAWNRATDTQYF.

The V call is TRBV6-1, the J call TRBJ1-2; D gene ambiguous. The V gene's germline CDR1 is MNHNS and CDR2 SASEGT. Trimming removed 3 bases from V and 0 bases from J, with 14 bases in between. The CDR3 totals 16 residues. The CDR3 spells CASSEPMHRANYGYTF. CDR3 in DNA: TGTGCCAGCAGTGAGCCCATGCACAGAGCTAACTATGGCTACACCTTC.

The chain combines TRBV10-3 with TRBJ1-2, with D perhaps matching TRBD1 (6 bases). Trimming pared 6 bases from V and 0 bases from J, leaving 11 bases between. Germline lookup yields CDR1 ENHRY and CDR2 SYGVKD. The CDR3 is made up of 14 amino acids. The CDR3 reads CAISPDSPNYGYTF. Here the CDR3 DNA reads TGTGCCATCAGCCCGGACAGTCCTAACTATGGCTACACCTTC.

In DNA form, the CDR3 reads TGTGCCAGCTCCTCGTTCGTTGAAGCTTTCTTT. This gives the protein CASSSFVEAFF. The J gene is TRBJ1-1, the V gene TRBV28; the D is unclear. V lost 8 bases and J lost 7, with 11 bases in between. CDR3 length: 11 residues. CDR1 is MDHEN, CDR2 SYDVKM, per germline.

This clone was picked up one time. This chain connects TRBV24-1 to TRBJ2-1; 9 bases agree with TRBD1. The length of the CDR3 is 14 residues. Germline V gene lookup returns CDR1 KGHDR and CDR2 SFDVKD. The J segment lost 5 bases and the V segment lost 5 bases, leaving 3 bases of the junction unmatched. Here the CDR3 DNA reads TGTGCCACCAGTGCGGGACAGGGCAACAATGAGCAGTTCTTC. This translates into CATSAGQGNNEQFF.

The chain combines TRBV28 with TRBJ1-3; 9 nucleotides line up with TRBD1. CDR3 length: 15 amino acids. With V trimmed by 7 bases and J by 1 base, 5 bases remained unmatched. The germline gives CDR1 MDHEN, CDR2 SYDVKM. CDR3 in DNA: TGTGCCAGCATCCTCGGACAGGGGTCTGGAAACACCATATATTTT. It specifies CASILGQGSGNTIYF.

This chain connects TRBV4-1 to TRBJ2-2; 11 bases align to TRBD1. This CDR3 region has 16 residues. Germline trimming cut 0 bases from V and 12 bases from J; bases unmatched to any gene: 9. Germline values: CDR1 MGHRA, CDR2 YSYEKL. In DNA, the CDR3 is TGCGCCAGCAGCCAAGATCCGGGACAGGGGGTGGGGAAGCTGTTTTTT. Protein sequence: CASSQDPGQGVGKLFF.

The genes are TRBV10-3 and TRBJ2-3; TRBD2 matches 7 bases. Germline values: CDR1 ENHRY, CDR2 SYGVKD. The CDR3 is 16 amino acids. The J segment lost 0 bases and the V segment lost 2 bases, leaving 5 bases of the junction unmatched. The CDR3 loop is CAISEQLAESTDTQYF. The DNA of the CDR3 is TGTGCCATCAGTGAGCAGCTAGCGGAGAGCACAGATACGCAGTATTTT.

This chain joins TRBV2 and TRBJ1-2, with 8 nucleotides matching TRBD1. The length of the CDR3 is 14 residues. J was trimmed by 6 bases and V by 4 bases; bases with no gene match: 7. Germline V CDR1 and CDR2: SNHLY, FYNNEI. The CDR3 sequence: CASSVRGQGNGYTF. DNA for the CDR3: TGTGCCAGCAGTGTACGAGGACAGGGTAATGGCTACACCTTC. The variable domain in full, completed from reference TRBV2 and TRBJ1-2, reads EPEVTQTPSHQVTQMGQEVILRCVPISNHLYFYWYRQILGQKVEFLVSFYNNEISEKSEIFDDQFSVERPDGSNFTLKIRSTKLEDSAMYFCASSVRGQGNGYTFGSGTRLTVV.